The TCR beta chain described here comes from a study of shared clonotypes between healthy human individuals. Some clones are missing from TCRdb's copy, which holds only in-frame ones; the method was immunoSEQ multiplex PCR. The data show millions of clones, over 85% seen once. This receptor was identified in a man between 18 and 35 years old in good health. The sample consisted of naive CD4+ T cells sorted from blood. Subset in this sample: CD45RA+ positively selected.

For the CDR3, the DNA is TGCGCCAGCAGCTATGGCCAGCGGGGACAGGGGCCCACCGGGGAGCTGTTTTTT. Protein: CASSYGQRGQGPTGELFF. The chain carries TRBV5-1 and TRBJ2-2; 10 nucleotides agree with TRBD1. The germline V gene has CDR1 SGHRS and CDR2 YFSETQ. V shed 3 bases, J shed 4 bases, and the junction held 12 bases outside the gene matches. The CDR3 length is 18 residues.